The 28 T cell receptor beta chains below come from one sample, sequenced in a study of Tregs in tolerant kidney transplant recipients. Some clones are missing from TCRdb's copy, which holds only in-frame ones; the method was immunoSEQ multiplex PCR. Of about 110,000 clones detected, nearly 90% appear once; the ten largest clones hold roughly 0.31%. The sample was CD4+ T cells from blood, taken before the transplant. The origin of the receptors is a human donor who received a combined kidney and bone marrow transplant.

In nucleotides, the CDR3 is TGTGCCACCAGCAGAGGGTGGACAGCAAGCTCTGGAAACACCATATATTTT. Translation gives CATSRGWTASSGNTIYF. The gene calls are TRBV15 and TRBJ1-3; D possibly corresponds to TRBD1 (6 bases). Germline V gene sequence: CDR1 LNHNV, CDR2 YYDKDF (reference sequence). V lost 1 base to trimming and J lost 0 bases, with 13 bases between them. The CDR3 length is 17 residues.

The chain combines TRBV19 with TRBJ1-3; D perhaps matches TRBD1 (5 bases). The CDR3 totals 15 residues. Germline V gene lookup returns CDR1 LNHDA and CDR2 SQIVND (reference sequence). Trimming pared 8 bases from V and 2 bases from J, leaving 16 bases between. In DNA, the CDR3 is TGTGCCAGTCGACGCCACGGGGGACCTGGAAACACCATATATTTT. This gives the protein CASRRHGGPGNTIYF.

The chain carries TRBV7-2 and TRBJ1-2; D unresolved. CDR3 size: 12 residues. CDR1 SGHTA and CDR2 FQGNSA come from the germline V gene. The V gene lost 2 bases and the J gene lost 3 bases, with 4 bases spanning the gap. The CDR3 region is CASSLTDYGYTF. CDR3 nucleotides: TGTGCCAGCAGCTTAACAGACTATGGCTACACCTTC.

The V and J genes are TRBV15 and TRBJ2-1; 9 bases are shared with TRBD1. V trimming: 5 bases; J trimming: 0 bases; junction bases outside the gene matches: 2. Looked up from germline, CDR1 is LNHNV and CDR2 is YYDKDF (reference sequence). The length of the CDR3 is 15 residues. CDR3 residues: CATSEGQGSYNEQFF. The DNA of the CDR3 is TGTGCCACCAGCGAGGGACAGGGCTCCTACAATGAGCAGTTCTTC. The full variable domain, rest sourced from reference TRBV15 and TRBJ2-1, is DAMVIQNPRYQVTQFGKPVTLSCSQTLNHNVMYWYQQKSSQAPKLLFHYYDKDFNNEADTPDNFQSRRPNTSFCFLDIRSPGLGDTAMYLCATSEGQGSYNEQFFGPGTRLTVL.

The chain couples TRBV6-1 to TRBJ1-4; D might be TRBD1 (6 bases). Germline V gene lookup returns CDR1 MNHNS and CDR2 SASEGT. Trimming left V 4 bases short and J 3 bases short, with 12 bases between. The CDR3 is 15 residues long. As DNA, the CDR3 is TGTGCCAGCAGTGCACAGGGCTCGGCTAATGAAAAACTGTTTTTT. It yields the protein CASSAQGSANEKLFF.

The chain carries TRBV28 and TRBJ1-2; the D gene is possibly TRBD1 (6 bases). The CDR3 length is 12 residues. The germline CDR1 and CDR2 sequences are MDHEN and SYDVKM. Between the trimmed V and J ends, which lost 5 bases and 7 bases, there was a span of 11 bases. The CDR3 reads CASSGGQSGYTF. The CDR3 nucleotides are TGTGCCAGCAGTGGGGGACAATCTGGCTACACCTTC.

The rearrangement links TRBV7-9 to TRBJ2-1; 16 bases fit TRBD2. Germline values: CDR1 SEHNR, CDR2 FQNEAQ (reference sequence). V lost 5 bases and J lost 9; bases outside the gene matches: 10. CDR3 length: 17 amino acids. The CDR3 DNA follows: TGTGCCAGCAGCCTGAAAGGGACTAGCGGGAGGGCCGCTGAGCAGTTCTTC. Amino acid sequence: CASSLKGTSGRAAEQFF.

V gene TRBV7-9 combines with J gene TRBJ1-2, with D possibly being TRBD1 (5 bases). This CDR3 has 17 amino acids. Per germline, CDR1 SEHNR and CDR2 FQNEAQ (reference sequence). Trimming cost V 3 bases and J 1 base, with 18 bases left between them. In DNA form, the CDR3 reads TGTGCCAGCAGCTTTAGGATGCTGCAGGGACTTAACTATGGCTACACCTTC. This gives the protein CASSFRMLQGLNYGYTF.

The V and J genes are TRBV6-1 and TRBJ2-1, with D perhaps TRBD1 (5 bases). V was pared by 6 bases and J by 4 bases, with 16 bases between. The CDR3 length is 15 residues. In germline, CDR1 is MNHNS, CDR2 SASEGT. The CDR3 is CASRAKGRQYNEQFF. CDR3 bases: TGTGCCAGCAGAGCAAAAGGTAGACAGTACAATGAGCAGTTCTTC.

The rearrangement joins TRBV7-9 to TRBJ2-2; 11 bases are a match to TRBD1. This CDR3 has 19 amino acids. Germline assignment: CDR1 SEHNR and CDR2 FQNEAQ (reference sequence). The V gene end was trimmed by 3 bases and the J gene end by 4 bases; junction bases not matched to a gene: 13. CDR3 sequence: CASSLTRTGGARSTGELFF. DNA of the CDR3: TGTGCCAGCAGCTTGACCCGGACAGGGGGCGCCCGGAGCACCGGGGAGCTGTTTTTT.

The chain uses TRBV29-1 and TRBJ2-1; 10 positions agree with TRBD1. V lost 7 bases, J lost 8 bases, and 23 bases stayed unmatched. The CDR3 totals 18 residues. Germline values: CDR1 SQVTM, CDR2 ANQGSEA. The CDR3 region is CSGCGVVPGQGSWDEQFF. The CDR3 coding sequence is TGCAGCGGCTGCGGGGTCGTTCCGGGACAGGGGTCTTGGGATGAGCAGTTCTTC.

The rearrangement uses TRBV28 and TRBJ1-5; TRBD1 matches at 9 bases. Germline CDR1 reads MDHEN; CDR2 reads SYDVKM. The CDR3 extends over 15 amino acids. V was clipped by 6 bases and J by 7 bases; unmatched bases: 10. CDR3: CASRQGQGYDQPQHF. In DNA, the CDR3 is TGTGCCAGCAGACAAGGACAGGGGTACGACCAGCCCCAGCATTTT.

The genes are TRBV27 and TRBJ2-7; TRBD2 is a possible D gene (6 bases). The CDR3 has 15 residues. Germline lookup yields CDR1 MNHEY and CDR2 SMNVEV (reference sequence). Trimming removed 1 base at V and 3 bases at J, with 13 bases between. This CDR3 reads CASSLLGTYLYEQYF. DNA for the CDR3: TGTGCCAGCAGTTTATTGGGGACTTACCTCTACGAGCAGTACTTC.

This chain links TRBV30 with TRBJ1-5, with a possible D match to TRBD1 (6 bases). Germline-derived CDR1 and CDR2 are GTSNPN and SVGIG (reference sequence). V was cut by 3 bases and J by 7 bases, with 22 bases left in between. CDR3 length: 16 amino acids. CDR3 protein: CAWRRQGTGGWQPQHF. The CDR3 bases are TGTGCCTGGAGAAGGCAGGGGACGGGGGGGTGGCAGCCCCAGCATTTT.

This rearrangement joins TRBV18 to TRBJ1-3, with 8 bases identical to TRBD1. Losses at the gene ends were 2 bases for V and 0 bases for J; bases not matched to a gene: 3. CDR3 length: 16 amino acids. CDR1 KGHSH and CDR2 LQKENI come from the germline V gene. This CDR3 is CASSPETGGSGNTIYF. CDR3 nucleotides: TGTGCCAGCTCACCAGAAACAGGGGGCTCTGGAAACACCATATATTTT. Looking up the rest from reference TRBV18 and TRBJ1-3 gives the full variable domain: NAGVMQNPRHLVRRRGQEARLRCSPMKGHSHVYWYRQLPEEGLKFMVYLQKENIIDESGMPKERFSAEFPKEGPSILRIQQVVRGDSAAYFCASSPETGGSGNTIYFGEGSWLTVV.

This chain links TRBV9 with TRBJ2-5; weak D call: TRBD2 (6 bases). This CDR3 is built from 14 residues. Between the trimmed V and J ends, which lost 2 bases and 5 bases, there was a span of 13 bases. CDR1 is SGDLS, CDR2 YYNGEE, per germline. The CDR3 here is CASSVSSVGETQYF. The CDR3 coding sequence is TGTGCCAGCAGCGTCTCTAGCGTAGGCGAGACCCAGTACTTC.

The chain's CDR3 is CASSPGGKETQYF. CDR3 DNA: TGTGCCAGCTCACCGGGAGGGAAGGAGACCCAGTACTTC. The chain has TRBV18 and TRBJ2-5; 7 bases match TRBD2. Germline V CDR1 and CDR2: KGHSH, LQKENI. V gave up 3 bases and J gave up 5 bases; unmatched junction bases: 3. The length of the CDR3 is 13 residues.

The rearrangement links TRBV6-6 to TRBJ2-3; 7 bases line up with TRBD2. There are 14 residues in the CDR3. Germline loops: CDR1 MNHNY, CDR2 SVGAGI (reference sequence). V was pared by 2 bases and J by 4 bases, with 3 bases of the junction left unmatched. CDR3 DNA: TGTGCCAGCAGTTACGGGGCGGGAGCAGATACGCAGTATTTT. This codes for CASSYGAGADTQYF.

V is TRBV5-6 and J is TRBJ2-1; 9 bases line up with TRBD1. The V segment lost 4 bases and the J segment 4 bases; nucleotides outside the gene matches: 9. The CDR3 is 16 residues long. Germline CDR1 reads SGHDT; CDR2 reads YYEEEE. For the CDR3, the DNA is TGTGCCAGCAGCGTCAACCTCGGGACAGGGTACAATGAGCAGTTCTTC. Translation gives CASSVNLGTGYNEQFF.

The J gene is TRBJ1-6, the V gene TRBV7-2; D gene ambiguous. The CDR3 covers 12 residues. V was trimmed by 3 bases and J by 9 bases, leaving 6 bases between them. Germline lookup yields CDR1 SGHTA and CDR2 FQGNSA. The CDR3 spells CASSFRGSPLHF. The DNA of the CDR3 is TGTGCCAGCAGCTTTCGGGGTTCACCCCTCCACTTT. Variable domain in full (rest from reference TRBV7-2 and TRBJ1-6): GAGVSQSPSNKVTEKGKDVELRCDPISGHTALYWYRQSLGQGLEFLIYFQGNSAPDKSGLPSDRFSAERTGGSVSTLTIQRTQQEDSAVYLCASSFRGSPLHFGNGTRLTVT.

This chain links TRBV2 with TRBJ2-7; 9 nucleotides agree with TRBD2. The trim removed 2 bases at V and 5 bases at J, leaving 7 bases unmatched. The CDR3 extends over 15 amino acids. Germline V gene sequence: CDR1 SNHLY, CDR2 FYNNEI. CDR3 in amino acids: CASSERLAGQNEQYF. The CDR3 region has the DNA TGTGCCAGCAGTGAACGGCTAGCGGGGCAGAACGAGCAGTACTTC.

CDR3 sequence: CASQDRDSYEQYF. The DNA of the CDR3 is TGTGCCAGTCAAGACAGGGACTCTTACGAGCAGTACTTC. The chain combines TRBV19 with TRBJ2-7; possibly TRBD1 for D (7 bases). The CDR3 is made up of 13 amino acids. Germline-derived CDR1 and CDR2 are LNHDA and SQIVND (reference sequence). The V gene lost 8 bases and the J gene lost 4 bases, with 15 bases spanning the gap.

The chain is built from TRBV27 and TRBJ1-3, with 9 bases identical to TRBD1. CDR1 and CDR2 from the germline V gene are MNHEY and SMNVEV (reference sequence). This CDR3 is built from 20 residues. The V gene end was trimmed by 5 bases and the J gene end by 6 bases; junction bases not matched to a gene: 23. The chain's CDR3 is CASSLKPIYSGTGSENTIYF. CDR3 sequence (DNA): TGTGCCAGCAGTCTAAAACCGATATACTCTGGGACAGGGTCAGAAAACACCATATATTTT.

The chain recombines TRBV5-6 with TRBJ2-5, with 15 positions matching TRBD2. CDR3 length: 16 residues. CDR1 is SGHDT and CDR2 is YYEEEE in the germline V gene. J gave up 5 bases and V 4 bases, and 6 bases lay outside the gene matches. CDR3 DNA sequence: TGTGCCAGCAGCCCCGGACTAGCGGGAGGGAGGGAGACCCAGTACTTC. Protein product: CASSPGLAGGRETQYF.

The rearrangement links TRBV7-6 to TRBJ1-5; D gene ambiguous. Trimming removed 5 bases from V and 4 bases from J, with 3 bases in between. The CDR3 has 11 amino acids. The germline V gene has CDR1 SGHVS and CDR2 FNYEAQ. The chain's CDR3 is CASSPNQPQHF. DNA for the CDR3: TGTGCCAGCAGCCCGAATCAGCCCCAGCATTTT.

The chain has TRBV30 and TRBJ2-7; maybe TRBD2 (5 bases). V shed 2 bases and J shed 1 base, with 12 bases lying between them. CDR1 is GTSNPN and CDR2 is SVGIG in the germline V gene (reference sequence). The CDR3 is made up of 14 amino acids. The CDR3 coding sequence is TGTGCCTGGAGTCGCGGAGGCCCTTCCTACGAGCAGTACTTC. Residues: CAWSRGGPSYEQYF.

The genes are TRBV25-1 and TRBJ2-4; tentative D call: TRBD1 (5 bases). Germline V CDR1 and CDR2: MGHDK, SYGVNS. This CDR3 comprises 14 residues. Trimming removed 3 bases at V and 3 bases at J, with 9 bases between. The CDR3 is CASSDRVNKNIQYF. CDR3 sequence (DNA): TGTGCCAGCAGTGACAGGGTAAACAAAAACATTCAGTACTTC.

The rearrangement joins TRBV6-5 to TRBJ1-1; 7 bases fit TRBD1. The CDR3 loop spans 12 amino acids. CDR1 and CDR2 from the germline V gene are MNHEY and SVGAGI. J lost 5 bases, V lost 6 bases, and 3 bases had no gene match. The CDR3 spells CASSLQGTEAFF. CDR3 DNA sequence: TGTGCCAGCAGCCTACAGGGGACTGAAGCTTTCTTT.